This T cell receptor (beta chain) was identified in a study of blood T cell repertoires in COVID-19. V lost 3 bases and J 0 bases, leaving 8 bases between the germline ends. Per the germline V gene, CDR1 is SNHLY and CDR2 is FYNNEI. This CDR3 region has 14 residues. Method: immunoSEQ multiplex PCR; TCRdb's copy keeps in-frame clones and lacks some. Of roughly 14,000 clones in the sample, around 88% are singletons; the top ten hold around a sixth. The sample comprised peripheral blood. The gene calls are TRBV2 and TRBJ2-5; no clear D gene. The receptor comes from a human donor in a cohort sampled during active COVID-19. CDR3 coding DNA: TGTGCCAGCAGTGAGTCCAGATACCAAGAGACCCAGTACTTC. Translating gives CASSESRYQETQYF.